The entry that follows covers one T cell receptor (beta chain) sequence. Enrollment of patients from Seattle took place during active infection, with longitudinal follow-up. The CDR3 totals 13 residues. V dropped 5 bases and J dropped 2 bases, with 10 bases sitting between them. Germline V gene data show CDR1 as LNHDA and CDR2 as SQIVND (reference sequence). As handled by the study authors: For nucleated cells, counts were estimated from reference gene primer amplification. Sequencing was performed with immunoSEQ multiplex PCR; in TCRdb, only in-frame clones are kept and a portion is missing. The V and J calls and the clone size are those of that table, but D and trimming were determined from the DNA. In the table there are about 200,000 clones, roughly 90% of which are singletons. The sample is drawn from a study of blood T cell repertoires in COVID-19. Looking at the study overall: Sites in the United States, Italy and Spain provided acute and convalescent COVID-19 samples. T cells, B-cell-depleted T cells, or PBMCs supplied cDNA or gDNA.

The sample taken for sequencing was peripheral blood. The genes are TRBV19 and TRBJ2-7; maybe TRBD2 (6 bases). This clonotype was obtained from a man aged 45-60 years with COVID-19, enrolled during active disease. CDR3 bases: TGTGCCAGTAGTCCGGACTATACCTACGAGCAGTACTTC. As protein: CASSPDYTYEQYF.